The T cell receptor (beta chain) described here comes from a study of T-cell memory formation after mild COVID-19 (dated by TCRdb to the early 2020s). About the study as a whole: TCR sequence clusters from the two donors were found to be largely donor specific. The cohort was made up of two young adult volunteers, one female and one male, who were previously healthy. In a couple of donors, T-cell clones that expanded and contracted after mild COVID-19 were tracked by sequencing TCRalpha and TCRbeta repertoires over time.

Sequences KGHSH (CDR1) and LQKENI (CDR2) are obtained from the germline V gene. V is cut by 2 bases and J by 2 bases, and the space between the germline ends is 6 bases. The CDR3 runs 13 residues from the cysteine to the phenylalanine. The entry retains the CDR3 DNA only, 39 bases that are in frame from base 1. Ficoll-Paque density gradient centrifugation was used to isolate PBMCs. Notes on this clonotype: No cognate antigen has been identified for it. It has no much larger one-base neighbor in the sample; base qualities were not kept.

Instrument on record: Illumina NovaSeq 6000. Using 5'RACE with constant-segment primers, TCRalpha and TCRbeta cDNA libraries were constructed, with sample barcodes and unique molecular identifiers added in the process. Trizol reagent was used to extract RNA from every sample. Library amplification was performed in two PCR steps, and a second sample barcode and Illumina TruSeq adapters were introduced in the second step. Sequencing of the libraries was done on an Illumina NovaSeq, producing 2 x 150 bp paired-end reads. As for the original processing: Reads were demultiplexed and collapsed into UMI-guided consensus sequences with migec v1.2.7. Using mixcr v2.1.11, the UMI consensuses were aligned to TRA and TRB V and J templates and assembled into clonotypes. A clonotype was counted as expanded or contracted only when both edgeR and NoisET called the clonotype significant, with the noise models trained on biological replicates. edgeR calls used a false discovery rate-adjusted p below 0.01 and a log2 fold-change threshold of 1. As an exploratory analysis of dynamics, max-normalized trajectories of the 1000 most abundant clonotypes were examined by PCA with hierarchical clustering. Each responding clone was given a CD4 or CD8 phenotype based on the CD4+ and CD8+ repertoires, which had been sequenced separately. TCRdb took the public reads, trimmed them with fastp at Q25, ran MiXCR for clone calling and kept in-frame beta chains. Rows are combined by CDR3 protein, so each entry shows the most common genes and DNA. TCRdb assigned the V and J calls; the authors' analysis was not used. Within this sample are around 250,000 distinct CDR3 sequences, with 16% of them counted one time only. The biggest ten clones account for around 23% of the sample.

General study outcomes and caveats: Contracting CD4+ clones appeared mostly in the CM and EM memory subsets, whereas CD8+ clones were enriched in EMRA. Whether the second-wave clones peaking on day 37 were SARS-CoV-2 specific was not confirmed. Some responding clones were detected in pre-infection memory, suggesting pre-existing cross-reactive memory T cells joined the SARS-CoV-2 response. Balanced CD4/CD8 phenotypes were observed for clones contracting from day 15 to 85, whereas a bias towards CD4+ was observed for a second wave of clones expanding from day 15 to 37. The study included only two mild cases, and larger cohorts that include severe cases with pre-infection samples were judged to be necessary.

What was sequenced was PBMCs or a T cell subset sorted from them (not recorded which). The chain is encoded by TRBV18 joined to TRBJ2-5, with an unclear D gene assignment. The TCR originated in a man between 18 and 29 years old who had mild COVID-19 (a few samples of this study predate the infection). The sample titles of this study are shuffled in the database, so cell type and time point are left out; the donor was told from shared clones. The CDR3: CASSPAVQETQYF. In nucleotide form, the sequence is TGTGCCAGCTCACCAGCGGTTCAAGAGACCCAGTACTTC.